What follows are 30 T cell receptor beta chains derived from one specimen sequenced in a study of regulatory T cells in long-lasting Graves disease. Time point noted: newly diagnosed GD, antithyroid drugs for less than 3 months. The TCR library was made from RNA that had been extracted from PBMCs in TRIzol. TCR beta libraries were built with iRepertoire HTBI primers and Arm-PCR of CDR3 regions. TCRdb analysed the multiplex PCR reads with MiXCR anew, one entry per CDR3 protein. The sample carries fewer than 350,000 distinct CDR3 sequences, 18% recorded once. The specimen was peripheral blood mononuclear cells (PBMCs), collected at new diagnosis, from a patient treated with antithyroid drugs. These receptors were taken from a female donor with Graves disease.

This sequence joins TRBV6-2 or TRBV6-3 and TRBJ1-1; D might be TRBD1 (6 bases). Germline lookup yields CDR1 MNHEY and CDR2 SVGEGT. CDR3 length equals 15 residues. Deletions cut 0 bases from V and 1 base from J, with 9 bases between. Here the CDR3 DNA reads TGTGCCAGCAGTTACTCCTGGACAGAGAACACTGAAGCTTTCTTT. This encodes CASSYSWTENTEAFF.

This clonotype occurred many times. The chain has TRBV11-1 and TRBJ2-6; 9 bases are a match to TRBD1. The V segment lost 4 bases and the J segment 7 bases; nucleotides outside the gene matches: 11. Per germline, CDR1 SGHAT and CDR2 FQDESV (reference sequence). The CDR3 covers 17 residues. CDR3 in amino acids: CASSYPTGGRGANVLTF. In DNA, the CDR3 is TGTGCCAGCAGCTACCCGACAGGGGGGAGAGGTGCCAACGTCCTGACTTTC.

This clonotype has more than one count but fewer than ten. V is TRBV6-2 or TRBV6-3 and J is TRBJ2-5; D gene unclear. This CDR3 spans 14 amino acids. Trimming took off 5 bases at V and 5 bases at J, with 15 bases between the two ends. Germline V gives CDR1 MNHEY, CDR2 SVGEGT. The CDR3 is CASSVISYRETQYF. CDR3 nucleotide sequence: TGTGCCAGCAGTGTTATAAGCTATAGGGAGACCCAGTACTTC.

This clonotype was recorded at least ten times. The gene calls are TRBV20-1 and TRBJ1-1, with TRBD1 as a possible D gene (6 bases). Trimming stripped 8 bases from V and 5 bases from J, with 15 bases between. The CDR3 loop spans 12 amino acids. Germline CDR1 DFQATT, CDR2 SNEGSKA (reference sequence). CDR3 loop: CSTFAGATEAFF. In DNA form, the CDR3 reads TGCAGTACTTTCGCGGGGGCGACTGAAGCTTTCTTT.

This clonotype was counted at least ten times. The CDR3 loop is CASSQDRVQGEETQYF. The CDR3 DNA follows: TGCGCCAGCAGCCAAGATCGCGTACAGGGCGAAGAGACCCAGTACTTC. The chain has TRBV4-1 and TRBJ2-5, with D possibly being TRBD1 (6 bases). V was clipped by 0 bases and J by 3 bases, with 14 bases between them. The germline V gene has CDR1 MGHRA and CDR2 YSYEKL. This CDR3 is 16 amino acids long.

This clonotype was seen only a few times. J is TRBJ2-1 and V is TRBV5-1; no definite D call. The CDR3 is 15 residues long. Germline assignment: CDR1 SGHRS and CDR2 YFSETQ. V was clipped by 7 bases and J by 2 bases, with 16 bases between them. The CDR3 here is CASAIGVGTYNEQFF. The DNA of the CDR3 is TGCGCCAGCGCAATCGGAGTTGGGACCTACAATGAGCAGTTCTTC. The whole variable domain, remainder taken from reference TRBV5-1 and TRBJ2-1, is KAGVTQTPRYLIKTRGQQVTLSCSPISGHRSVSWYQQTPGQGLQFLFEYFSETQRNKGNFPGRFSGRQFSNSRSEMNVSTLELGDSALYLCASAIGVGTYNEQFFGPGTRLTVL.

The V call is TRBV2, the J call TRBJ1-6; D is undetermined. Germline CDR1 SNHLY, CDR2 FYNNEI. Trimming cost V 7 bases and J 7 bases, with 17 bases left between them. The CDR3 loop spans 15 amino acids. The CDR3 sequence is CASTFFGVSNSPLHF. The CDR3 coding sequence is TGTGCCAGCACCTTCTTCGGGGTTTCCAATTCACCCCTCCACTTT.

The chain combines TRBV11-2 with TRBJ2-3; D is undetermined. Germline V gene lookup returns CDR1 SGHAT and CDR2 FQNNGV. This CDR3 region has 17 residues. Trimming left V 1 base short and J 5 bases short, with 19 bases between. This chain's CDR3 is CASSLGSASVGLDTQYF. In nucleotides, the CDR3 is TGTGCCAGCAGCTTAGGGTCTGCGTCAGTAGGGTTAGATACGCAGTATTTT.

This clonotype was seen ten or more times. V is TRBV3-1 and J is TRBJ1-2, with D possibly TRBD1 on 5 matching bases. V lost 4 bases and J lost 8, with 11 bases in between. CDR3 size: 12 residues. Germline CDR1 is LGHDT and CDR2 is YNNKEL (reference sequence). The CDR3 here is CASSLKGAGYTF. The CDR3 coding sequence is TGTGCCAGCAGCCTTAAAGGGGCAGGCTACACCTTC. The entire variable domain, with the rest obtained from reference TRBV3-1 and TRBJ1-2, is as follows: DTAVSQTPKYLVTQMGNDKSIKCEQNLGHDTMYWYKQDSKKFLKIMFSYNNKELIINETVPNRFSPKSPDKAHLNLHINSLELGDSAVYFCASSLKGAGYTFGSGTRLTVV.

This clonotype was counted ten times or more. The V and J genes are TRBV27 and TRBJ2-7, with 9 bases identical to TRBD2. This CDR3 comprises 20 residues. V was clipped by 6 bases and J by 4 bases; unmatched bases: 25. Germline CDR1 MNHEY, CDR2 SMNVEV (reference sequence). CDR3 bases: TGTGCCAGCAGGTCCCGCCGGGGGCCAGGGGGGGTAGCGGGAGTTTACGAGCAGTACTTC. Residues: CASRSRRGPGGVAGVYEQYF.

This clonotype has at least ten counts. The chain recombines TRBV28 with TRBJ1-5, with unresolved D. The CDR3 consists of 16 residues. The germline gives CDR1 MDHEN, CDR2 SYDVKM. The V end lost 2 bases, the J end lost 5 bases, and 16 bases lay between the germline ends. The CDR3 nucleotides read TGTGCCAGCAGTTTACACCGGGGAGGGTCCCATCAGCCCCAGCATTTT. It yields the protein CASSLHRGGSHQPQHF.

As regards this clonotype: An end of the junction does not agree with germline; a read error may underlie this. The J gene is TRBJ1-5, the V gene TRBV12-3 or TRBV12-4; 11 positions match TRBD1. The CDR3 runs 16 residues. The CDR3 DNA follows: TGTGCCAGCGGTTTCAGGGACAGGGGGAAGGATCAGCCCCAGCATTTT. Amino acid sequence: CASGFRDRGKDQPQHF.

J is TRBJ2-1 and V is TRBV28; D is possibly TRBD1 (5 bases). CDR3 length: 16 residues. The V end lost 6 bases, the J end lost 1 base, and 16 bases lay between the germline ends. CDR1 is MDHEN, CDR2 SYDVKM, per germline. The DNA of the CDR3 is TGTGCCAGCAGCACGGACAAGACGAGGTCCTACAATGAGCAGTTCTTC. Translated, it gives CASSTDKTRSYNEQFF. The whole variable domain, filled in from reference TRBV28 and TRBJ2-1, reads DVKVTQSSRYLVKRTGEKVFLECVQDMDHENMFWYRQDPGLGLRLIYFSYDVKMKEKGDIPEGYSVSREKKERFSLILESASTNQTSMYLCASSTDKTRSYNEQFFGPGTRLTVL.

The chain employs TRBV27 and TRBJ2-1; 7 bases match TRBD1. Germline V CDR1 and CDR2: MNHEY, SMNVEV (reference sequence). The CDR3 contains 16 residues. The J segment lost 3 bases and the V segment lost 6 bases, leaving 11 bases of the junction unmatched. DNA for the CDR3: TGTGCCAGCAGGGCCACCGGGACAGAAGACTACAATGAGCAGTTCTTC. This codes for CASRATGTEDYNEQFF.

The chain employs TRBV6-5 and TRBJ1-4; 9 nucleotides align to TRBD1. This CDR3 spans 15 amino acids. V shed 4 bases, J shed 6 bases, and the junction held 6 bases outside the gene matches. The V gene's germline CDR1 is MNHEY and CDR2 SVGAGI. The CDR3 loop is CASSSSGTGYEKLFF. The CDR3 nucleotides read TGTGCCAGCAGTTCCTCCGGGACAGGGTATGAAAAACTGTTTTTT.

DNA of the CDR3: TGTGCCAGCAGTTTAAGCGGGACAGTCCCGGACGAGTTTTTT. As protein: CASSLSGTVPDEFF. V and J are TRBV28 and TRBJ1-4; 7 bases line up with TRBD1. CDR3 length: 14 residues. The ends lost 2 bases at V and 16 bases at J; junction bases unmatched: 13. Germline V lookup: CDR1 MDHEN, CDR2 SYDVKM.

This clonotype was seen once. The CDR3 nucleotides read TGTGCCAGCAGCCTAACCGTCGGGGAGGGAGAGACCCAGTACTTC. This encodes CASSLTVGEGETQYF. The chain links TRBV11-2 to TRBJ2-3, with 7 bases fitting TRBD2. The J call may not be correct, given that the DNA end is closer to TRBJ2-5. The length of the CDR3 is 15 residues. CDR1 and CDR2 from the germline V gene are SGHAT and FQNNGV.

The chain has TRBV2 and TRBJ2-1; D is perhaps TRBD2 (5 bases). The CDR3 consists of 14 residues. The V gene's germline CDR1 is SNHLY and CDR2 FYNNEI. Trimming took off 11 bases at V and 0 bases at J, with 14 bases between the two ends. The CDR3 nucleotides are TGTGCCCGAGAAGAGCGGAGCTCCTACAATGAGCAGTTCTTC. It encodes CAREERSSYNEQFF.

This clonotype was detected a few times. In DNA, the CDR3 is TGCGCCAGCAGCCCGGATGATTCACCCCTCCACTTT. It yields the protein CASSPDDSPLHF. The chain is built from TRBV5-1 and TRBJ1-6; D is unclear. Germline V lookup: CDR1 SGHRS, CDR2 YFSETQ. V lost 4 bases and J lost 8, with 7 bases in between. The CDR3 contains 12 residues. Using reference TRBV5-1 and TRBJ1-6 for the parts outside the CDR3, the full variable domain is KAGVTQTPRYLIKTRGQQVTLSCSPISGHRSVSWYQQTPGQGLQFLFEYFSETQRNKGNFPGRFSGRQFSNSRSEMNVSTLELGDSALYLCASSPDDSPLHFGNGTRLTVT.

V is TRBV9 and J is TRBJ1-2, with no clear D. Germline values: CDR1 SGDLS, CDR2 YYNGEE. V was shortened by 0 bases and J by 2 bases, with 8 bases between the two germline ends. The CDR3 loop spans 14 amino acids. The CDR3 nucleotides are TGTGCCAGCAGCGTAGGACCATTAAACTATGGCTACACCTTC. Its translation: CASSVGPLNYGYTF.

This clonotype was picked up many times. V is TRBV28 and J is TRBJ2-5; TRBD2 matches at 12 bases. Looked up from germline, CDR1 is MDHEN and CDR2 is SYDVKM. The CDR3 length is 15 residues. V gave up 4 bases and J gave up 4 bases; unmatched junction bases: 4. The chain's CDR3 is CASSYLAGGGETQYF. The CDR3 DNA sequence: TGTGCCAGCAGTTACCTAGCGGGAGGGGGAGAGACCCAGTACTTC. Full variable domain (missing parts from reference TRBV28 and TRBJ2-5): DVKVTQSSRYLVKRTGEKVFLECVQDMDHENMFWYRQDPGLGLRLIYFSYDVKMKEKGDIPEGYSVSREKKERFSLILESASTNQTSMYLCASSYLAGGGETQYFGPGTRLLVL.

In its sample, this clonotype was seen many times. The genes are TRBV28 and TRBJ2-7; 7 nucleotides align to TRBD2. In germline, CDR1 is MDHEN, CDR2 SYDVKM. The CDR3 has 15 residues. V lost 2 bases, J lost 4 bases, and 8 bases stayed unmatched. CDR3 bases: TGTGCCAGCAGTTTAGGCCCAGCGGGGCTTTACGAGCAGTACTTC. It translates to CASSLGPAGLYEQYF.

About this clonotype itself: Germline is not matched at one junction end, which may reflect a read error. This chain links TRBV4-1 with TRBJ2-2, with D perhaps matching TRBD2 (7 bases). Germline lookup yields CDR1 MGHRA and CDR2 YSYEKL. The CDR3 sequence is 17 residues long. CDR3 in DNA: TGCACCAGCAGCCCCCCGACCCAAGTAGGGGGGGGCGGGGAGCTGTTTTTT. It is translated as CTSSPPTQVGGGGELFF.

This clonotype came up a few times. The rearrangement links TRBV20-1 to TRBJ1-4; unclear D gene. Germline CDR1 is DFQATT and CDR2 is SNEGSKA (reference sequence). Trimming removed 3 bases at V and 5 bases at J, with 7 bases between. The CDR3 length is 12 residues. The CDR3 nucleotides read TGCAGTGCTAGGCAGAGAAATGAAAAACTGTTTTTT. This sequence encodes CSARQRNEKLFF.

CDR3: CASSPSDREGEAFF. CDR3 DNA sequence: TGTGCCAGCTCACCGAGCGACAGGGAGGGAGAAGCTTTCTTT. This chain connects TRBV18 to TRBJ1-1, with 7 bases identical to TRBD1. The CDR3 contains 14 residues. Germline CDR1 KGHSH, CDR2 LQKENI. Trimming removed 3 bases from V and 8 bases from J; junction bases left unmatched: 9.

This clonotype was seen many times. V is TRBV28 and J is TRBJ2-7, with D perhaps TRBD1 (5 bases). The CDR3 has 14 amino acids. V was trimmed by 8 bases and J by 3 bases, leaving 17 bases between them. In germline, CDR1 is MDHEN, CDR2 SYDVKM. The CDR3 here is CASLGVGRNYEQYF. In nucleotides, the CDR3 is TGTGCCAGCCTCGGTGTGGGGCGGAACTACGAGCAGTACTTC.

This clonotype was counted many times. V gene TRBV7-2 combines with J gene TRBJ2-7; TRBD2 aligns across 10 bases. Germline lookup yields CDR1 SGHTA and CDR2 FQGNSA. With V trimmed by 4 bases and J by 5 bases, 5 bases remained unmatched. CDR3 length equals 14 residues. CDR3 DNA sequence: TGTGCCAGCAGCTCCCTAGCGGGAGCGCACGAGCAGTACTTC. It translates to CASSSLAGAHEQYF.

This clonotype has a count of ten or more. The chain couples TRBV24-1 to TRBJ2-1; TRBD2 matches 11 bases. Looked up from germline, CDR1 is KGHDR and CDR2 is SFDVKD. Trimming cost V 3 bases and J 4 bases; bases outside gene matches: 4. The CDR3 is made up of 16 amino acids. The CDR3 is CATSDAGTSGYNEQFF. The CDR3 nucleotides are TGTGCCACCAGTGATGCCGGGACTAGCGGATACAATGAGCAGTTCTTC.

In its sample, this clonotype was seen many times. The CDR3 region is CASSLSGTGGYEQYF. The CDR3 nucleotides read TGTGCCAGCAGCTTGTCCGGGACAGGGGGCTACGAGCAGTACTTC. The chain carries TRBV13 and TRBJ2-7; TRBD1 matches at 11 bases. Trimming took 3 bases from V and 3 from J; bases not matched to a gene: 4. Looked up from germline, CDR1 is PRHDT and CDR2 is FYEKMQ (reference sequence). CDR3 length: 15 amino acids.

This clonotype was found a few times. This chain connects TRBV9 to TRBJ2-1; tentatively, D is TRBD1 or TRBD2 (5 bases each). Germline CDR1 reads SGDLS; CDR2 reads YYNGEE. The CDR3 has 17 residues. V lost 0 bases to trimming and J lost 0 bases, with 13 bases between them. Written as DNA, the CDR3 is TGTGCCAGCAGCGTAGACCCCGGGGCGGGCTCCTACAATGAGCAGTTCTTC. Its protein product is CASSVDPGAGSYNEQFF.